These 10 T cell receptor beta chains share one sample of origin, sequenced in a study of T cell responses to AZD1222 COVID-19 vaccine. Method: immunoSEQ multiplex PCR; TCRdb's copy keeps in-frame clones and lacks some. The repertoire includes roughly 160,000 clones, about nine tenths of them detected once, and around 6% sits in the top ten. The specimen was peripheral blood, collected on day 0 of AZD1222 vaccination. Receptors originate from an adult in good health.

This chain connects TRBV7-3 to TRBJ1-1; the D is unclear. The length of the CDR3 is 14 residues. Trimming removed 1 base at V and 1 base at J, with 7 bases between. Germline CDR1 and CDR2: SGHTA and FQGTGA. CDR3 amino acids: CASSLKGGNTEAFF. DNA of the CDR3: TGTGCCAGCAGCTTAAAAGGTGGGAACACTGAAGCTTTCTTT.

The CDR3 spells CASSRGSAGVNTEAFF. The CDR3 DNA reads as TGTGCCAGCAGCCGGGGGTCCGCCGGGGTGAACACTGAAGCTTTCTTT. The rearrangement uses TRBV9 and TRBJ1-1, with a tentative D call TRBD1 (5 bases). The germline V and J ends were trimmed by 4 bases and 0 bases, with 16 bases remaining between them. CDR1 SGDLS and CDR2 YYNGEE come from the germline V gene. The CDR3 spans 16 residues. Full variable domain (outside the CDR3, taken from reference TRBV9 and TRBJ1-1): DSGVTQTPKHLITATGQRVTLRCSPRSGDLSVYWYQQSLDQGLQFLIQYYNGEERAKGNILERFSAQQFPDLHSELNLSSLELGDSALYFCASSRGSAGVNTEAFFGQGTRLTVV.

This chain joins TRBV4-1 and TRBJ1-3; 8 bases fit TRBD1. V dropped 4 bases and J dropped 1; count of bases not matched to a gene: 9. Germline V gene data show CDR1 as MGHRA and CDR2 as YSYEKL. The CDR3 consists of 17 residues. DNA of the CDR3: TGCGCCAGCAGCCCCAGCGGTACAGGGGGATCTGGAAACACCATATATTTT. It is translated as CASSPSGTGGSGNTIYF.

This clone was observed a handful of times. The chain couples TRBV11-2 to TRBJ2-2; no reliable D call. CDR3 length: 14 amino acids. Deletions cut 1 base from V and 1 base from J, with 4 bases between. Germline CDR1 SGHAT, CDR2 FQNNGV. The CDR3 DNA sequence: TGTGCCAGCAGCTTAGCGGGGAACACCGGGGAGCTGTTTTTT. Its translation: CASSLAGNTGELFF.

The rearrangement joins TRBV28 to TRBJ2-1; 7 bases line up with TRBD1. CDR1 MDHEN and CDR2 SYDVKM come from the germline V gene. The trim removed 6 bases at V and 14 bases at J, leaving 10 bases unmatched. The CDR3 is made up of 12 amino acids. Written as DNA, the CDR3 is TGTGCCAGCAGCCTAACCCCCGGGACAGAGTTCTTC. It translates to CASSLTPGTEFF.

This rearrangement joins TRBV5-8 to TRBJ2-5; 11 nucleotides agree with TRBD2. CDR1 is SGHTS, CDR2 YDEGEE, per germline. V was clipped by 5 bases and J by 5 bases; unmatched bases: 8. The CDR3 runs 15 residues. CDR3 in DNA: TGTGCCAGCAGTTTCGGACTAGCGGGTGAGGAGACCCAGTACTTC. This gives the protein CASSFGLAGEETQYF. Variable domain in full (rest from reference TRBV5-8 and TRBJ2-5): EAGVTQSPTHLIKTRGQQATLRCSPISGHTSVYWYQQALGLGLQFLLWYDEGEERNRGNFPPRFSGRQFPNYSSELNVNALELEDSALYLCASSFGLAGEETQYFGPGTRLLVL.

The chain carries TRBV4-3 and TRBJ2-3; D is ambiguous. Trimming removed 0 bases at V and 2 bases at J, with 6 bases between. Per the germline V gene, CDR1 is LGHNA and CDR2 is YSLEER. The CDR3 contains 14 residues. CDR3 coding DNA: TGCGCCAGCAGCCAAGACGGACCCACAGATACGCAGTATTTT. Its translation: CASSQDGPTDTQYF.

This rearrangement joins TRBV2 to TRBJ1-6; D is perhaps TRBD1 (5 bases). Germline V gene lookup returns CDR1 SNHLY and CDR2 FYNNEI. The CDR3 spans 15 residues. Trimming cost V 6 bases and J 7 bases, with 16 bases left between them. The chain's CDR3 is CASRPEGRINSPLHF. CDR3 in DNA: TGTGCCAGCAGACCCGAGGGACGGATAAATTCACCCCTCCACTTT.

V and J are TRBV11-3 and TRBJ2-3; 12 bases are shared with TRBD2. The trim removed 1 base at V and 3 bases at J, leaving 2 bases unmatched. The V gene's germline CDR1 is SGHNT and CDR2 YENEEA. The length of the CDR3 is 16 residues. DNA of the CDR3: TGTGCCAGCAGCTTAGGGACTAGCGGGATTACAGATACGCAGTATTTT. It is translated as CASSLGTSGITDTQYF.

The V gene is TRBV30, the J gene TRBJ1-5; TRBD1 agrees at 8 bases. Germline lookup yields CDR1 GTSNPN and CDR2 SVGIG (reference sequence). J gave up 1 base and V 0 bases, and 8 bases lay outside the gene matches. The CDR3 has 17 amino acids. The CDR3 region is CAWSVPRGRGSNQPQHF. The CDR3 region has the DNA TGTGCCTGGAGTGTTCCCAGGGGGCGCGGGAGCAATCAGCCCCAGCATTTT.